The rows below give T cell receptor beta chains drawn from one sample of a study of blood T cells in healthy people across ages. TCRdb called the 5' RACE reads again in MiXCR, with one record for every CDR3 protein. The sample yields 800,000 or so distinct CDR3 sequences, 35% to 60% seen once. Sequencing was done on a sample of blood. The receptors derive from a man older than 75 in good health. The CDR3 runs from the conserved cysteine through the conserved F or W. The D gene is left open where the match is weak. Some rows have no size entry. The others give once, few or many, or a class for an expanded clone.

d_call j_call v_call clone_size cdr3_aa cdr3_nt
. TRBJ1-1 TRBV20-1 . CSAREFVDGGMNTEAFF TGCAGTGCTAGAGAATTTGTGGACGGGGGCATGAACACTGAAGCTTTCTTT
TRBD2 TRBJ2-2 TRBV29-1 many CSVGTSGTGELFF TGCAGCGTTGGCACTAGCGGTACCGGGGAGCTGTTTTTT
. TRBJ2-3 TRBV7-2 few CASSRSGPRGDTQYF TGTGCCAGCAGCCGAAGCGGTCCTCGCGGAGATACGCAGTATTTT
. TRBJ1-5 TRBV5-1 . CASSLTGSDNQPQHF TGCGCCAGCAGCTTGACAGGGTCTGACAATCAGCCCCAGCATTTT
TRBD1 TRBJ1-2 TRBV20-1 . CSARDSATGGGYGYTF TGCAGTGCTAGAGACAGCGCGACAGGGGGAGGCTATGGCTACACCTTC
TRBD2 TRBJ2-1 TRBV7-2 . CASSSGLAGFNEQFF TGTGCCAGCAGCTCCGGACTAGCGGGATTCAATGAGCAGTTCTTC
TRBD2 TRBJ2-5 TRBV5-6 few CASMGLAGMETQYF TGTGCCAGCATGGGACTAGCGGGAATGGAGACCCAGTACTTC
TRBD1 TRBJ2-1 TRBV4-3 many CASSSSAGTGSSEQFF TGCGCCAGCAGCTCCTCCGCCGGGACAGGGTCTTCTGAGCAGTTCTTC
. TRBJ2-5 TRBV6-1 many CASSEPPDTAETQYF TGTGCCAGCAGTGAGCCCCCCGACACAGCGGAGACCCAGTACTTC
TRBD1 TRBJ2-3 TRBV7-8 once CASSLAGTATDMQYF TGTGCCAGCAGCTTAGCCGGGACAGCGACAGATATGCAGTATTTT
TRBD1 TRBJ2-7 TRBV29-1 . CSVEGGGTGSEQYF TGCAGCGTTGAAGGGGGTGGGACAGGGAGCGAGCAGTACTTC
TRBD1 TRBJ1-1 TRBV7-2 . CASSPRRTGAEAFF TGTGCCAGCAGCCCTCGAAGGACAGGGGCTGAAGCTTTCTTT
. TRBJ1-2 TRBV27 few CASSFAADYGYTF TGTGCCAGCAGTTTTGCGGCAGACTATGGCTACACCTTC
TRBD1 TRBJ2-5 TRBV9 few CASSATGGWETQYF TGTGCCAGCAGCGCCACAGGGGGCTGGGAGACCCAGTACTTC
TRBD2 TRBJ2-3 TRBV6-6 once CASGGLAGGPGTQYF TGTGCCAGCGGAGGACTAGCGGGAGGGCCGGGGACGCAGTATTTT
. TRBJ2-1 TRBV28 few CASSLPQTSSGEQFF TGTGCCAGCAGTTTACCTCAGACTAGTTCGGGCGAGCAGTTCTTC
. TRBJ2-7 TRBV18 few CASLTSGWESEQYF TGTGCCAGCCTCACCAGCGGCTGGGAATCCGAGCAGTACTTC
TRBD2 TRBJ2-7 TRBV7-3 . CASSLSAGVFEQYF TGTGCCAGCAGCTTATCGGCGGGAGTTTTCGAGCAGTACTTC
TRBD2 TRBJ2-5 TRBV20-1 few CSALLAGSSQSGAQYF TGCAGTGCTTTATTAGCGGGAAGCAGTCAGAGCGGGGCCCAGTACTTC
TRBD1 TRBJ2-7 TRBV28 few CASSLLPSGTGSYEQYF TGTGCCAGCAGTTTACTGCCCTCCGGGACAGGGAGCTACGAGCAGTACTTC
TRBD2 TRBJ2-1 TRBV6-4 . CASSDGTSGDPSHEQFF TGTGCCAGCAGTGATGGGACTAGCGGGGACCCTTCGCATGAGCAGTTCTTC
TRBD1 TRBJ2-7 TRBV5-5 many CASIKQGAREQYF TGTGCCAGCATCAAACAGGGGGCCCGCGAGCAGTACTTC
TRBD2 TRBJ2-7 TRBV6-6 . CASSPAGGFSYEQYF TGTGCCAGCAGCCCTGCGGGAGGATTTTCCTACGAGCAGTACTTC
. TRBJ1-1 TRBV29-1 . CSANRDAEAFF TGCAGCGCCAACAGGGACGCTGAAGCTTTCTTT